The T cell receptor beta chain described here comes from a study of blood T cell repertoires in COVID-19. At the level of the study: The analysed material was cDNA or gDNA that came from T cells, B-cell-depleted T cells, or PBMCs.

Authors' methods: The authors estimated nucleated cell counts from reference gene primer amplification. Produced via immunoSEQ multiplex PCR; TCRdb's table is partial and in-frame only. Clone size and V and J calls were adopted from that table, with D and trimming inferred from the DNA. The sample lists more than 90,000 clones; around 90% were seen once. Between the trimmed V and J ends, which lost 2 bases and 1 base, there was a span of 5 bases. The CDR3 length is 13 residues. Germline CDR1 reads SGHVS; CDR2 reads FQNEAQ. The chain recombines TRBV7-8 with TRBJ1-1; D remains unclear. This TCR derives from a human donor in a cohort sampled during active COVID-19. Material: peripheral blood. The CDR3 spells CASSLYRNTEAFF. The CDR3 DNA is TGTGCCAGCAGCTTATACAGGAACACTGAAGCTTTCTTT.